Shown below are 7 T cell receptor beta chains from a single sample sequenced in a study of shared clonotypes between healthy human individuals. As defined, naive CD8 cells were CD45RO-negative and positively selected for CCR7, with terminally differentiated effector memory CD45RA+ cells excluded. The data were produced by immunoSEQ multiplex PCR, yet TCRdb's version contains in-frame clones alone and is incomplete. The table records about 2 million clones, less than 95% of them present only once. The material sequenced was naive CD8+ T cells sorted from blood. These receptors were taken from a man younger than 35 in good health.

V gene TRBV4-1 combines with J gene TRBJ1-3; the D gene is possibly TRBD1 (5 bases). Per the germline V gene, CDR1 is MGHRA and CDR2 is YSYEKL. The CDR3 totals 15 residues. Trimming shortened V by 4 bases and J by 2 bases, and 12 bases separated the two germline ends. The CDR3 bases are TGCGCCAGCAGCCGAGAAAGGACACCTGGAAACACCATATATTTT. Its translation: CASSRERTPGNTIYF.

The chain employs TRBV6-1 and TRBJ2-2; the match to TRBD2 covers 8 bases. Germline V gene data show CDR1 as MNHNS and CDR2 as SASEGT. CDR3 length: 14 residues. V was clipped by 9 bases and J by 2 bases; unmatched bases: 5. This chain's CDR3 is CASSGGQNTGELFF. Written as DNA, the CDR3 is TGTGCCAGTTCGGGGGGGCAAAACACCGGGGAGCTGTTTTTT.

This chain connects TRBV9 to TRBJ1-1, with D unclear. The length of the CDR3 is 13 residues. Germline CDR1 SGDLS, CDR2 YYNGEE. V was trimmed by 3 bases and J by 7 bases, leaving 13 bases between them. The CDR3 here is CASSEITQIEAFF. CDR3 in DNA: TGTGCCAGCAGCGAGATTACACAGATTGAAGCTTTCTTT.

The V and J genes are TRBV6-4 and TRBJ2-7; D is uncertain. Per the germline V gene, CDR1 is MRHNA and CDR2 is SNTAGT. The V end was cut by 6 bases, the J end by 7 bases, with 4 bases between. The CDR3 is made up of 9 amino acids. This chain's CDR3 is CASRREQYF. Here the CDR3 DNA reads TGTGCCAGCAGACGAGAGCAGTACTTC.

The chain combines TRBV7-8 with TRBJ1-2; D possibly corresponds to TRBD1 (5 bases). CDR1 SGHVS and CDR2 FQNEAQ come from the germline V gene. The CDR3 spans 16 residues. The V end was cut by 1 base, the J end by 5 bases, with 17 bases between. The CDR3 region is CASSLDFRAADYGYTF. The CDR3 DNA follows: TGTGCCAGCAGCTTAGACTTCAGGGCAGCCGATTATGGCTACACCTTC.

V is TRBV6-5 and J is TRBJ1-1; D unclear. The germline V and J ends were trimmed by 1 base and 1 base, with 13 bases remaining between them. CDR1 and CDR2 (germline): MNHEY, SVGAGI. This CDR3 comprises 16 residues. CDR3 loop: CASSYYGEGRNTEAFF. The CDR3 DNA sequence: TGTGCCAGCAGTTACTATGGGGAAGGGCGGAACACTGAAGCTTTCTTT.

Only one count was recorded for this clone. The CDR3 nucleotides read TGTGCCAGCAGTGAACACCAGGAGCTGTTTTTT. Protein sequence: CASSEHQELFF. The V gene is TRBV6-1, the J gene TRBJ2-2; no clear D gene. Trimming shortened V by 2 bases and J by 10 bases, and 5 bases separated the two germline ends. Germline CDR1 MNHNS, CDR2 SASEGT. The CDR3 has 11 residues.